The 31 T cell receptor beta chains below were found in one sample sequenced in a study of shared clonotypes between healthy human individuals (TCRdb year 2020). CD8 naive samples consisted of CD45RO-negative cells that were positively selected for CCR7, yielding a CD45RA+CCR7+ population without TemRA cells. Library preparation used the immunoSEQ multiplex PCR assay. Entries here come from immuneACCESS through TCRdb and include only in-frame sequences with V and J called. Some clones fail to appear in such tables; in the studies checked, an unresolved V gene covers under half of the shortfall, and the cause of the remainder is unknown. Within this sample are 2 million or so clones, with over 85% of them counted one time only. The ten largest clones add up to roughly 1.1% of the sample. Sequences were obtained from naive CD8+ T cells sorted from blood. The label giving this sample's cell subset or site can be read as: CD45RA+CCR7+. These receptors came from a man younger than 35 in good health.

This CDR3 reads CASSQDPIAGEGDTQYF. The CDR3 nucleotides read TGCGCCAGCAGCCAAGACCCTATAGCGGGAGAGGGAGATACGCAGTATTTT. The rearrangement joins TRBV4-3 to TRBJ2-3; 9 positions agree with TRBD2. The germline CDR1 and CDR2 sequences are LGHNA and YSLEER. The length of the CDR3 is 17 residues. The trim removed 0 bases at V and 5 bases at J, leaving 9 bases unmatched.

For the CDR3, the DNA is TGTGCTAGTGCTCCCCTCGGGAGGGCCGCTGATGAGCAGTTCTTC. Protein sequence: CASAPLGRAADEQFF. This sequence joins TRBV12-5 and TRBJ2-1; TRBD2 agrees at 8 bases. The junction had 13 bases not matched to a gene; V was cut back by 7 bases and J by 8 bases. This CDR3 has 15 residues. CDR1 and CDR2 (germline): LGHNT, FRNRAP.

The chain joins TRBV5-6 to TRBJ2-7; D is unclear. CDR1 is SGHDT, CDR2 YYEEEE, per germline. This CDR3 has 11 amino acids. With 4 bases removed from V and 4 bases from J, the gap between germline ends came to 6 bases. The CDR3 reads CASSLRYEQYF. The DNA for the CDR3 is TGTGCCAGCAGCCTCCGATACGAGCAGTACTTC.

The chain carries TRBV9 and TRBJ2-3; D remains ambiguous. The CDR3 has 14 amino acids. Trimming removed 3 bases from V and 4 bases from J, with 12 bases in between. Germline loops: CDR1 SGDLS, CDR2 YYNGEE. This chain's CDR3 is CASSERRLPDTQYF. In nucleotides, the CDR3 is TGTGCCAGCAGCGAGAGACGGCTTCCAGATACGCAGTATTTT. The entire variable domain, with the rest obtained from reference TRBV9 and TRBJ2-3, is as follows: DSGVTQTPKHLITATGQRVTLRCSPRSGDLSVYWYQQSLDQGLQFLIQYYNGEERAKGNILERFSAQQFPDLHSELNLSSLELGDSALYFCASSERRLPDTQYFGPGTRLTVL.

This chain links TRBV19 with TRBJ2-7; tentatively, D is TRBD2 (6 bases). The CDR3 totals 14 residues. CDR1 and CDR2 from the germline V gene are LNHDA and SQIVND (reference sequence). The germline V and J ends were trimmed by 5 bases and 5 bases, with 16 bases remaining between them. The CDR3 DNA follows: TGTGCCAGTAGTTTAACGGGGGAATTGGACGAGCAGTACTTC. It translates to CASSLTGELDEQYF.

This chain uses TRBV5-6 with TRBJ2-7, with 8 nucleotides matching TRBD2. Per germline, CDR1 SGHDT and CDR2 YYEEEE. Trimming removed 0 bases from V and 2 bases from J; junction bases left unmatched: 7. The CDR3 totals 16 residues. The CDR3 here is CASSLGASGFTYEQYF. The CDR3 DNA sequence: TGTGCCAGCAGCTTGGGCGCTAGCGGGTTTACCTACGAGCAGTACTTC.

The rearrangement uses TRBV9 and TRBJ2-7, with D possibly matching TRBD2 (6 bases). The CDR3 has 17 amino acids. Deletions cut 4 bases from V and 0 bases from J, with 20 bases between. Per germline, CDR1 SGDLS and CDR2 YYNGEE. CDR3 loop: CASSPNARGLSSYEQYF. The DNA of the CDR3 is TGTGCCAGCAGCCCTAACGCGCGGGGACTTAGCTCCTACGAGCAGTACTTC.

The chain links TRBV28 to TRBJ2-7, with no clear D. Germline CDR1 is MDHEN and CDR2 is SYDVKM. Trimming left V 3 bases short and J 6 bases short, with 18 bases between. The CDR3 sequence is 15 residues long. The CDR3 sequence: CASSFLLSDDGEQYF. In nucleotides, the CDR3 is TGTGCCAGCAGTTTTTTACTGTCGGATGACGGCGAGCAGTACTTC.

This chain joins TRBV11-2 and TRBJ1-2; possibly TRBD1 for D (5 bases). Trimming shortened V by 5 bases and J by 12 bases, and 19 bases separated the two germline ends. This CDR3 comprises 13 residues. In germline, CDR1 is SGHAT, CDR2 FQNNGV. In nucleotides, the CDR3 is TGTGCCAGCAGCCAGGGCGGCGCCTGGCGGGACACCTTC. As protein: CASSQGGAWRDTF.

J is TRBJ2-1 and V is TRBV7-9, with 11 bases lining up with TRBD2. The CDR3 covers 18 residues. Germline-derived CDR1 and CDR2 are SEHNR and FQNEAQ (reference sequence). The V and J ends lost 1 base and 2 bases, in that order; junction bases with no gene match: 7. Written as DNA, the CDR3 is TGTGCCAGCAGCTTAGGACTAGCGGGGTTCATCCCCTACAATGAGCAGTTCTTC. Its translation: CASSLGLAGFIPYNEQFF.

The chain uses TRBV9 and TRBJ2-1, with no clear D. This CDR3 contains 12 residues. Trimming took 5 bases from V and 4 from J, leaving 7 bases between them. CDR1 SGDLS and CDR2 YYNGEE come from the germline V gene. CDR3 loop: CASSSAYNEQFF. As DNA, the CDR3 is TGTGCCAGCAGTTCAGCTTACAATGAGCAGTTCTTC.

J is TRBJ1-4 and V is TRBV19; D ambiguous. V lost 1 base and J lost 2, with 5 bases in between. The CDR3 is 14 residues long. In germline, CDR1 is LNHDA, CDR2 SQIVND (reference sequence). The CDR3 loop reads CASSIGETNEKLFF. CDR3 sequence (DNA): TGTGCCAGTAGTATAGGGGAGACTAATGAAAAACTGTTTTTT.

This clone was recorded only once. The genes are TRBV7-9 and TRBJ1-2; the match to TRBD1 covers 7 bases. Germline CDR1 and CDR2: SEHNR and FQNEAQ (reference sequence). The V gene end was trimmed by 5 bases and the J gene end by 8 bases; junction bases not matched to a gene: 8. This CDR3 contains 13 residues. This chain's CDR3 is CASSPGGVDGYTF. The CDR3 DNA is TGTGCCAGCAGCCCAGGGGGGGTGGACGGCTACACCTTC.

CDR3 residues: CASSLDPLTSAITDTQYF. The CDR3, as DNA: TGTGCCAGCAGCTTAGACCCACTGACTAGCGCGATCACAGATACGCAGTATTTT. V gene TRBV7-9 combines with J gene TRBJ2-3; 8 positions match TRBD2. The CDR3 is 18 amino acids. V was pared by 1 base and J by 2 bases, with 11 bases of the junction left unmatched. Germline CDR1 and CDR2: SEHNR and FQNEAQ (reference sequence). The complete variable domain, with remaining parts taken from reference TRBV7-9 and TRBJ2-3, reads DTGVSQNPRHKITKRGQNVTFRCDPISEHNRLYWYRQTLGQGPEFLTYFQNEAQLEKSRLLSDRFSAERPKGSFSTLEIQRTEQGDSAMYLCASSLDPLTSAITDTQYFGPGTRLTVL.

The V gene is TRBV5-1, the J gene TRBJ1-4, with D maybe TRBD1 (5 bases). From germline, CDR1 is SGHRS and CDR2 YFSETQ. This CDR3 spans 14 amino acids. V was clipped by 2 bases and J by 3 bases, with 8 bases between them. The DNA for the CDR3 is TGCGCCAGCAGCTTCGACAGACCTAATGAAAAACTGTTTTTT. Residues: CASSFDRPNEKLFF.

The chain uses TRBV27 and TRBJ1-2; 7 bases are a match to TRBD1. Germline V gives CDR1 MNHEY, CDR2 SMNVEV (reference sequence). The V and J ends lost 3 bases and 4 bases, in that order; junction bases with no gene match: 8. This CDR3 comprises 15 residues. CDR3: CASSLFPGQTYGYTF. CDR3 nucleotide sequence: TGTGCCAGCAGTTTGTTTCCGGGACAGACCTATGGCTACACCTTC.

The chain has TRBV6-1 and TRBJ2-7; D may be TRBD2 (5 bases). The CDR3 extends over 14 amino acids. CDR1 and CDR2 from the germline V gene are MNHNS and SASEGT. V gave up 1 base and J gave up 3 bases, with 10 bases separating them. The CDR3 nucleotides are TGTGCCAGCAGTGAAGGGGGAGAGAACTACGAGCAGTACTTC. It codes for CASSEGGENYEQYF.

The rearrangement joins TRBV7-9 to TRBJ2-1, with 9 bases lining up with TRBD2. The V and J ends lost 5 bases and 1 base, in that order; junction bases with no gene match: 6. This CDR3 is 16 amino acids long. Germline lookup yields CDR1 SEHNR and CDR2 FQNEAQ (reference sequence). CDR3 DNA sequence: TGTGCCAGCAGCCCAGGGACTAGCAGTTCCTACAATGAGCAGTTCTTC. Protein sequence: CASSPGTSSSYNEQFF. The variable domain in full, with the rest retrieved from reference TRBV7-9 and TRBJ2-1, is DTGVSQNPRHKITKRGQNVTFRCDPISEHNRLYWYRQTLGQGPEFLTYFQNEAQLEKSRLLSDRFSAERPKGSFSTLEIQRTEQGDSAMYLCASSPGTSSSYNEQFFGPGTRLTVL.

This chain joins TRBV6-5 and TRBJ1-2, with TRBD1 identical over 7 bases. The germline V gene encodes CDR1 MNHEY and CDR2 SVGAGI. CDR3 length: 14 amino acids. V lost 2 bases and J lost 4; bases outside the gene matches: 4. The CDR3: CASSYQGQSYGYTF. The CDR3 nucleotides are TGTGCCAGCAGTTACCAGGGACAGAGCTATGGCTACACCTTC.

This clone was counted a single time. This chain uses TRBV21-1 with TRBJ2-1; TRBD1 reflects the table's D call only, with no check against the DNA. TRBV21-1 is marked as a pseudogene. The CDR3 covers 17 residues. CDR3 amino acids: CASSTSYGAGTYNEQFF. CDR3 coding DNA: TGTGCCAGCAGCACTTCATATGGGGCAGGGACCTACAATGAGCAGTTCTTC.

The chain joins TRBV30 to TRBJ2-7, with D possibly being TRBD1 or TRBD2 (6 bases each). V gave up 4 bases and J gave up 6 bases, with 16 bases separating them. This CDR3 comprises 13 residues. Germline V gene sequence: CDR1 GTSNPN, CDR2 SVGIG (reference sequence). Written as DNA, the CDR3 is TGTGCCTGGAAGGGAGAGGGGGGCATCGAGCAGTACTTC. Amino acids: CAWKGEGGIEQYF. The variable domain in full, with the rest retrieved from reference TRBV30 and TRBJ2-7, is SQTIHQWPATLVQPVGSPLSLECTVEGTSNPNLYWYRQAAGRGLQLLFYSVGIGQISSEVPQNLSASRPQDRQFILSSKKLLLSDSGFYLCAWKGEGGIEQYFGPGTRLTVT.

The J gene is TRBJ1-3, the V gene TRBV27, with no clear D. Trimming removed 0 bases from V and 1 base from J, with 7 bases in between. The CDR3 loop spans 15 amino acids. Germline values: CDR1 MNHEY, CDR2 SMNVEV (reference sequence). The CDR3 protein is CASSLSWVSGNTIYF. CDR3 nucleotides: TGTGCCAGCAGTTTATCGTGGGTGTCTGGAAACACCATATATTTT.

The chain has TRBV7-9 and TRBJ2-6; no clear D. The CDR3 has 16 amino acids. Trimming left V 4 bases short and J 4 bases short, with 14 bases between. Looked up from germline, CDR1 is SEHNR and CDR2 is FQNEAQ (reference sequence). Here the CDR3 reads CASSSPLTPGANVLTF. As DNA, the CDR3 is TGTGCCAGCAGCTCCCCTTTAACTCCCGGGGCCAACGTCCTGACTTTC.

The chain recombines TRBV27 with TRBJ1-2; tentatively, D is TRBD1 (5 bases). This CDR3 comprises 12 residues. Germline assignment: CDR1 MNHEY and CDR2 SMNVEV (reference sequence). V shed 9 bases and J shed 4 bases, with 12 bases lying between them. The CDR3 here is CASGGAGYGYTF. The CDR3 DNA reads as TGTGCCAGTGGGGGTGCCGGCTATGGCTACACCTTC.

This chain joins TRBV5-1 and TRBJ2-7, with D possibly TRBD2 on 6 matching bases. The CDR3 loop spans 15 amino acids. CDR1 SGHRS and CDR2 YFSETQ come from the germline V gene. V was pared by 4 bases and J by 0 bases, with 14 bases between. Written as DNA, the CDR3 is TGCGCCAGCAGCCTGACTAGTCCTAGCTCCTACGAGCAGTACTTC. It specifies CASSLTSPSSYEQYF.

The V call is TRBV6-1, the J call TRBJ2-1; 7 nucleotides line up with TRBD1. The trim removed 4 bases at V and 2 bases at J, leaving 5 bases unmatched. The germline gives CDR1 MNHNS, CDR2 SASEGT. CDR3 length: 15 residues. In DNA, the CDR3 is TGTGCCAGCAGTGCCTGGGACAGCACCTACAATGAGCAGTTCTTC. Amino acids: CASSAWDSTYNEQFF.

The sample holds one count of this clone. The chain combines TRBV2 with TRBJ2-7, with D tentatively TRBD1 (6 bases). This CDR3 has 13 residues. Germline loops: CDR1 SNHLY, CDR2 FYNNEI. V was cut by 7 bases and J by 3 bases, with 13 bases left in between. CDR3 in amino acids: CASTPYRDYEQYF. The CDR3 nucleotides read TGTGCCAGCACCCCTTACAGGGACTACGAGCAGTACTTC.

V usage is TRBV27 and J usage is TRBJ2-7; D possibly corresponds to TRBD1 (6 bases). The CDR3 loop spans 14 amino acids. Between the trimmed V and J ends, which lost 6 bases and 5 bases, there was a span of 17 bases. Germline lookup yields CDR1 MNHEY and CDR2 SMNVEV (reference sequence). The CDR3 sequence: CASSKNRALDEQYF. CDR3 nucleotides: TGTGCCAGCAGCAAAAACAGGGCCCTGGACGAGCAGTACTTC.

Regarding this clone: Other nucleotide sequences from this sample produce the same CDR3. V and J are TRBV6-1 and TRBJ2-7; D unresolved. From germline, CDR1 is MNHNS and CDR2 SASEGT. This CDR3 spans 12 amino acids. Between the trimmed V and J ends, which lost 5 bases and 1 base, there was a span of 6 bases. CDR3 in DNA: TGTGCCAGCAGTCCCGGGTCCTACGAGCAGTACTTC. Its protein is CASSPGSYEQYF.

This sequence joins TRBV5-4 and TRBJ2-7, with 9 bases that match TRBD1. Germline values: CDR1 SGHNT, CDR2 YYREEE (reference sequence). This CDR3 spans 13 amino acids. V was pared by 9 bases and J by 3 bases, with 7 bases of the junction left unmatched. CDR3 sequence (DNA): TGTGCCACCGGGACAGGGAGGATCTACGAGCAGTACTTC. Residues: CATGTGRIYEQYF.

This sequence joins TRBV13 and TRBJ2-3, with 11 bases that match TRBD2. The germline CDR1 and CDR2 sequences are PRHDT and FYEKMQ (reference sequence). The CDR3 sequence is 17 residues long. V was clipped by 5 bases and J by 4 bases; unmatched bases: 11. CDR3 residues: CASSPPSGTSGPDTQYF. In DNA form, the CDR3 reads TGTGCCAGCAGCCCCCCCTCCGGGACTAGCGGCCCAGATACGCAGTATTTT. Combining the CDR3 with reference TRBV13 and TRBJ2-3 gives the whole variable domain AAGVIQSPRHLIKEKRETATLKCYPIPRHDTVYWYQQGPGQDPQFLISFYEKMQSDKGSIPDRFSAQQFSDYHSELNMSSLELGDSALYFCASSPPSGTSGPDTQYFGPGTRLTVL.